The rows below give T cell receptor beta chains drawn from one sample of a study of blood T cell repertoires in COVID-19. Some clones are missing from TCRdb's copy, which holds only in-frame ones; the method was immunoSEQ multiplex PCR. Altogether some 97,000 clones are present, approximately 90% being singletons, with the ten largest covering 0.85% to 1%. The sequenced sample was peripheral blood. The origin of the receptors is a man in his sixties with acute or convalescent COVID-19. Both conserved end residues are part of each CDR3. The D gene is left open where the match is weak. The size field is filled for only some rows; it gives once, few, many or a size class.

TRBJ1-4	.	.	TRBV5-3	CARSGGAGFEREKLFF	TGTGCCAGAAGCGGGGGGGCCGGCTTCGAGAGGGAAAAACTGTTTTTT
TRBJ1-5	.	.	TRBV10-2	CASSVQGLPNQPQHF	TGCGCCAGCAGTGTGCAGGGCCTCCCCAATCAGCCCCAGCATTTT
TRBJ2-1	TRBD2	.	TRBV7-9	CASSLRLAPVYNEQFF	TGTGCCAGCAGCCTGCGACTAGCGCCCGTATACAATGAGCAGTTCTTC
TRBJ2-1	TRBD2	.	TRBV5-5	CASSLRTSGTSSYNEQFF	TGTGCCAGCAGCTTGAGGACTAGCGGGACGAGCTCCTACAATGAGCAGTTCTTC
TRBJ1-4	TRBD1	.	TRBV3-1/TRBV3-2	CASSLPGQGNEKLFF	TGTGCCAGCAGCCTACCGGGACAGGGTAATGAAAAACTGTTTTTT
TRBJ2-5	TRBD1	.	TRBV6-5	CASTLDRGNQETQYF	TGTGCCAGCACCCTGGACAGGGGGAACCAAGAGACCCAGTACTTC
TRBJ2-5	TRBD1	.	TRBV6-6	CASSRHLTGEQETQYF	TGTGCCAGCAGCCGACACCTGACAGGGGAACAAGAGACCCAGTACTTC
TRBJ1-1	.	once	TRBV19	CASSLIGGEYAEAFF	TGTGCCAGTAGTCTTATCGGGGGGGAGTACGCTGAAGCTTTCTTT
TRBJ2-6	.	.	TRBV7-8	CASSLPPPGANVLTF	TGTGCCAGCAGTCTCCCCCCCCCTGGGGCCAACGTCCTGACTTTC
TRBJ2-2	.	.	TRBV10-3	CAISANTGELFF	TGTGCCATCTCAGCGAACACCGGGGAGCTGTTTTTT
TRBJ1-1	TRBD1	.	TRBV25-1	CASSEWQGARTEAFF	TGTGCCAGCAGTGAATGGCAGGGGGCGCGAACTGAAGCTTTCTTT
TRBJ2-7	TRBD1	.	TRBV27	CASSLRGQGSNYEQYF	TGTGCCAGCAGTTTAAGGGGACAGGGCTCAAACTACGAGCAGTACTTC
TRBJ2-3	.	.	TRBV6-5	CASSSLGDTQYF	TGTGCCAGCAGCAGCCTAGGAGATACGCAGTATTTT
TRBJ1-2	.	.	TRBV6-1	CASSDPPGVYGYTF	TGTGCCAGCAGTGACCCCCCAGGGGTCTATGGCTACACCTTC
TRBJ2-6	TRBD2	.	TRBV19	CASSPTSGRTGANVLTF	TGTGCCAGTAGTCCCACTAGCGGGAGGACTGGGGCCAACGTCCTGACTTTC